There are many counts of the clone carrying this T cell receptor (beta chain). The antigen is unknown. The source of the sample is a study of T-cell reconstitution after alpha-beta-depleted transplantation in children. Study-level points and caveats: Several hundred expanded graft clones reportedly were the source of alpha-beta T cells about two months after transplant.

Germline V gene data show CDR1 as DFQATT and CDR2 as SNEGSKA (reference sequence). Between the trimmed V and J ends, which lost 3 bases and 2 bases, there was a span of 11 bases. The CDR3 covers 14 residues. The authors prepared the TCRbeta library with unique molecular identifiers. TCRdb reprocessed the PCR reads via MiXCR and lists one record per CDR3 protein. The sample holds about 440,000 distinct CDR3 sequences, approximately 42% seen once. The sample was PBMCs, taken before TCRalphabeta/CD19-depleted stem cell transplant. The receptor comes from a girl aged 2-15 years with aplastic anemia, due to receive a stem cell transplant. The J gene is TRBJ2-1, the V gene TRBV20-1; no reliable D call. The CDR3 DNA follows: TGCAGTGCTAGCGATTTTAGAGCCTACAATGAGCAGTTCTTC. This translates into CSASDFRAYNEQFF.